This T cell receptor (beta chain) appears in the sequencing data of a study of regulatory T cells in long-lasting Graves disease (dated by TCRdb to about 2021). Concerning the study at large: In the newly diagnosed Graves' disease group, patients had been taking antithyroid drugs for less than 3 months. Patients with persistent Graves' disease were compared with patients with newly diagnosed Graves' disease using TCR sequencing and RNA sequencing of peripheral blood. TCR sequencing covered about 13 persistent and 20 or so newly diagnosed Graves' disease patients, some 35 samples in total. The study was registered as a clinical trial and conducted in China.

To prepare the library, multiplex PCR was applied. These reads were obtained on an Illumina HiSeq 4000. CDR3 regions were amplified by Arm-PCR with iRepertoire HTBI primers to construct TCR beta libraries. Before sequencing, the PCR products went through gel purification. Concerning the study's data processing: Gene usage analysis of CDR3 amino acid clonotypes relied on the 60 or so TRBV and around 13 TRBJ segments identified across samples. COPE and FqMerger were used to merge the filtered high-quality paired reads into contigs. BLAST was used to align contigs to the IMGT TRBV, TRBD and TRBJ reference genes, and CDR3 was defined following IMGT. Any clonotype with a frequency above 0.1% was counted as a highly expanded clone. Shannon entropy served as the measure of repertoire diversity, while the Gini coefficient captured V-J evenness. Clonotypes shared by more than one individual were considered public. TCRdb itself trimmed the public reads at Q25 with fastp, ran MiXCR and retained productive beta chains. Every entry covers one CDR3 protein and lists the most common genes and DNA from its rows. Here the V and J calls rest on TCRdb's processing, not on the authors' analysis. For this sample the table gives about 450,000 distinct CDR3 sequences, of which around 15% were detected only once. The top ten constitute about 15% of the sample.

Points the paper makes about the study in general: The small sample size was acknowledged by the authors as a limitation that may reduce accuracy. Only the TCR beta chain was sequenced and analyzed. Only peripheral blood was studied, because thyroid tissue, the primary lesion, was inaccessible. Persistent disease showed preferential use of TRBV28, TRBJ1-2 and TRBJ2-5, whereas newly diagnosed disease favored TRBV20-1 and TRBJ2-1. Persistent Graves' disease patients showed lower TCR Shannon entropy and fewer highly expanded clones than newly diagnosed patients, suggesting clonal expansion. A larger number of public clonotypes was shared among persistent patients (approximately 3,000) than among newly diagnosed patients (approximately 930).

The CDR3 adds up to 12 amino acids, both ends counted. The only DNA kept is the CDR3, 36 bases in frame from the first base. The junction shows trimming of 4 bases on V and 3 bases on J, plus 7 bases between the germline ends. The CDR1 and CDR2 encoded by the germline V gene (reference sequence) are MNHEY and SMNVEV. As concerns this clonotype: The antigen this receptor binds is unknown. This CDR3 is missing its conserved last phenylalanine or tryptophan, likely due to a read error.

The meaning of the sample's time point label: newly diagnosed GD, antithyroid drugs for less than 3 months. RNA was extracted from PBMCs in TRIzol for both TCR sequencing and RNA sequencing. The diagnosis of Graves' disease followed American Thyroid Association guidelines. Patients for the study were recruited at an endocrinology department in Xi'an, China. Each patient gave approximately 9 milliliters of peripheral blood, collected in an EDTA anticoagulant tube. Ficoll Paque Plus density gradient separation was used to isolate PBMCs, and no further T cell sorting was done. An Agilent 2100 Bioanalyzer and agarose gel were used to check RNA quality, and a NanoDrop 2000 was used to measure RNA concentration. These data were also reused for a study on T cells in Graves' hyperthyroidism and ophthalmopathy. Taken from the second paper: Graves' hyperthyroidism was defined as stable when no progression to ophthalmopathy occurred over 18 months of follow-up. Hyperthyroidism patients were newly diagnosed, had a disease duration of under 2 months, and were aged 18 to 65 years. Any patient with an uncontrolled infection, another autoimmune disease, pregnancy or lactation was excluded. Diagnoses relied on clinical symptoms, serum thyroxine and TRAb, thyroid ultrasound and orbital computed tomography. For the first round of RT-PCR on the TCR CDR3, the HTBI primer set was used together with the Qiagen OneStep RT-PCR kit. Blood samples also contained most of the expanded thyroid clonotypes (frequency above 0.001), which suggests that blood repertoires may reflect thyroid immune responses. A 13 V-J signature model separated ophthalmopathy from stable hyperthyroidism, with 87.88% sensitivity and 81.08% specificity in cross-validation and 80%/75% in testing. During validation, the model predicted progression to ophthalmopathy a median of roughly 7.1 months ahead of onset, with around 71% sensitivity and around 73% specificity. To identify TCR V-J signatures that set the groups apart, the researchers used a discovery cohort of about a hundred patients, made up of 40 to 45 with Graves' ophthalmopathy and about 60 with stable Graves' hyperthyroidism. An independent validation cohort of under 20 hyperthyroidism patients and 17 patients who later progressed to ophthalmopathy tested prospective prediction of ophthalmopathy. The roughly 94 discovery patients were randomly split 7:3 into training and test sets. Thyroid tissue and blood T-cell repertoires from several Graves' hyperthyroidism patients were also compared in the study. After sampling, hyperthyroidism patients received methimazole starting at 30 mg daily, and ophthalmopathy patients received high-dose intravenous methylprednisolone. Libraries were constructed in a second round of multiplex PCR, after which size selection and purification were carried out. Sequencing of the libraries was done on an Illumina HiSeq2000 using paired-end 100 bp reads. SOAPnuke was used to process the raw data, with reads discarded if the reads contained adapters or uncalled bases, had a mean Phred below 15, or lacked an exact constant-primer or identifier match. High-quality paired reads were merged with COPE v1.2.5, and unique nucleotide sequences were defined as clonotypes. Clonotypes were aligned to IMGT TRBV, TRBD and TRBJ reference segments using MiTCR v1.1. The analysis was restricted to V-J combinations with a frequency above 0.0001, which together covered 99% to 99.2% of the repertoires. A TCS score was defined as the ratio between F50 (clonal expansion) and ExV (chaos), using BLOSUM62-based TCRdist between CDR3 peptides within each V-J. Welch's t-statistics and random forest reduced around 550 V-J features to 10 to 15, which were used in a naive Bayes classifier (R e1071). Sample size was not statistically predetermined, and blinding of investigators to group allocation was not performed. The paper describes TCR Vbeta CDR3 sequencing of 120 to 150 peripheral blood samples, made up of 40 to 45 ophthalmopathy patients, roughly 72 hyperthyroidism patients and 17 progressor patients.

The sequence links TRBV27 to TRBJ2-7; matching of 5 bases hints at TRBD1 as the D gene. The clonotype comes from a woman in her forties or fifties with Graves disease. Donor details come from another sample of the same person, matched by shared clones. The source was peripheral blood mononuclear cells (PBMCs), collected at new diagnosis, from a patient treated with antithyroid drugs. The CDR3 has the sequence CASSSDSYEQYS. The nucleotides are TGTGCCAGCAGTTCAGACAGCTACGAGCAGTACTCC.